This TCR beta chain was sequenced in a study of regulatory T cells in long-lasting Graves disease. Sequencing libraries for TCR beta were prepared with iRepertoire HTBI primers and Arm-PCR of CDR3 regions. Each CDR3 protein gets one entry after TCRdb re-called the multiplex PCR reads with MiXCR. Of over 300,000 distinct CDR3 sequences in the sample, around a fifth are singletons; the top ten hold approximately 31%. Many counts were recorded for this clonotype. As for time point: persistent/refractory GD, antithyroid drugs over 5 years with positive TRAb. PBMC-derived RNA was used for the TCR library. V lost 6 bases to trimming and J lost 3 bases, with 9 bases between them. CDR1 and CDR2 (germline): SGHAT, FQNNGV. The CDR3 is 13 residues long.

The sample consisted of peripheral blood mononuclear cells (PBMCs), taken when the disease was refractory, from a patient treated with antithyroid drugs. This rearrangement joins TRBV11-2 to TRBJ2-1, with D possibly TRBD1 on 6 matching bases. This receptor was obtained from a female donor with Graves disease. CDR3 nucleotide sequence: TGTGCCAGCAGTACGGGACACTACAATGAGCAGTTCTTC. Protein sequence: CASSTGHYNEQFF.